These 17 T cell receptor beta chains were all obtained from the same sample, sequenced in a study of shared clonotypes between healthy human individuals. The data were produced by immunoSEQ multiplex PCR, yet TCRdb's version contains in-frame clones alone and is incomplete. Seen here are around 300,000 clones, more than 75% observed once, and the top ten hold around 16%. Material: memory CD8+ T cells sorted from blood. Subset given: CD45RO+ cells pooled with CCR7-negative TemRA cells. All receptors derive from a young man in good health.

CDR3 region: CASSLGTGGPETQYF. The DNA of the CDR3 is TGTGCCAGCAGCTTGGGGACAGGGGGTCCGGAGACCCAGTACTTC. The chain couples TRBV5-6 to TRBJ2-5; 10 bases fit TRBD1. From germline, CDR1 is SGHDT and CDR2 YYEEEE. The CDR3 totals 15 residues. Trimming removed 0 bases from V and 5 bases from J; junction bases left unmatched: 4. The variable domain in full, with the rest retrieved from reference TRBV5-6 and TRBJ2-5, is DAGVTQSPTHLIKTRGQQVTLRCSPKSGHDTVSWYQQALGQGPQFIFQYYEEEERQRGNFPDRFSGHQFPNYSSELNVNALLLGDSALYLCASSLGTGGPETQYFGPGTRLLVL.

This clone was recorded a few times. This CDR3 reads CASSLTGQGGQETQYF. The CDR3 DNA follows: TGTGCCAGCAGCCTAACGGGACAGGGGGGCCAAGAGACCCAGTACTTC. The J gene is TRBJ2-5, the V gene TRBV13; 11 bases align to TRBD1. Trimming removed 5 bases from V and 1 base from J; junction bases left unmatched: 6. The CDR3 loop spans 16 amino acids. Germline-derived CDR1 and CDR2 are PRHDT and FYEKMQ (reference sequence).

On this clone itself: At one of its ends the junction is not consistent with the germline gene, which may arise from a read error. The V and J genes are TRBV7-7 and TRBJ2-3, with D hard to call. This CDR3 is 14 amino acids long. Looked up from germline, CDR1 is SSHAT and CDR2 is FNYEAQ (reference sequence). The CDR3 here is CASSLEVGTDTQYF. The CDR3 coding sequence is TGTGCTAGCAGCTTAGAGGTGGGCACAGATACGCAGTATTTT.

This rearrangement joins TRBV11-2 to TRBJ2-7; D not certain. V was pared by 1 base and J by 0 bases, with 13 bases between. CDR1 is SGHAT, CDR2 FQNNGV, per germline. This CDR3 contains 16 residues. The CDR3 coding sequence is TGTGCCAGCAGCTTAGTTCTCCAGGAAGGCTCCTACGAGCAGTACTTC. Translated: CASSLVLQEGSYEQYF.

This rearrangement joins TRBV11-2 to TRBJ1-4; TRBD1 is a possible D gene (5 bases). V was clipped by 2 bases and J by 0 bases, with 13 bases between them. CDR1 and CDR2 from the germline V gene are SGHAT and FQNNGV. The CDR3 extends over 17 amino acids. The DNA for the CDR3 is TGTGCCAGCAGCTTACCAGTGGGACCTGCAACTAATGAAAAACTGTTTTTT. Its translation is CASSLPVGPATNEKLFF.

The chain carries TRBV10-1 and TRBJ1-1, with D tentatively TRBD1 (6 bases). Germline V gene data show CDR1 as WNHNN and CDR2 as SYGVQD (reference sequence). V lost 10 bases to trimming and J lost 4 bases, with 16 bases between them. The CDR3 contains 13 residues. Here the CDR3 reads CAIRGEFGTEAFF. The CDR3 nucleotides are TGCGCCATAAGGGGGGAATTTGGCACTGAAGCTTTCTTT.

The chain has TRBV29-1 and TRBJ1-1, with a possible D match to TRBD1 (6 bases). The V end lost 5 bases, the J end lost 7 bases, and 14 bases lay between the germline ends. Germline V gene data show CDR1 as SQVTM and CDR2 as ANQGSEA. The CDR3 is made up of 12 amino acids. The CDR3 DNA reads TGCAGCGTTAGACCCGGACAGATTGAAGCTTTCTTT. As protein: CSVRPGQIEAFF.

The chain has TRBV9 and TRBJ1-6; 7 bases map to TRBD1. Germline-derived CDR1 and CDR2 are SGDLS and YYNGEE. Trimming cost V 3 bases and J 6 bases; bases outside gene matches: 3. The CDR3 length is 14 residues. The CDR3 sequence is CASSEGQTNSPLHF. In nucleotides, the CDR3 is TGTGCCAGCAGCGAGGGACAGACTAATTCACCCCTCCACTTT.

The CDR3 sequence is CASRSGGPTDTQYF. The CDR3 DNA reads TGTGCCAGCAGGTCGGGGGGGCCCACAGATACGCAGTATTTT. J is TRBJ2-3 and V is TRBV28, with TRBD2 matching 8 bases. Trimming cost V 6 bases and J 2 bases; bases outside gene matches: 4. The CDR3 consists of 14 residues. CDR1 and CDR2 (germline): MDHEN, SYDVKM. Full variable domain (outside the CDR3, taken from reference TRBV28 and TRBJ2-3): DVKVTQSSRYLVKRTGEKVFLECVQDMDHENMFWYRQDPGLGLRLIYFSYDVKMKEKGDIPEGYSVSREKKERFSLILESASTNQTSMYLCASRSGGPTDTQYFGPGTRLTVL.

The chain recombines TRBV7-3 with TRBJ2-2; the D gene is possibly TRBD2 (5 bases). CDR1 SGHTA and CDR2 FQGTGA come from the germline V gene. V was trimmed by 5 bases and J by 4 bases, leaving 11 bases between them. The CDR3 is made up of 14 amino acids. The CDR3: CASSPGGGTGELFF. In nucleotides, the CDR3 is TGTGCCAGCAGCCCAGGAGGCGGCACCGGGGAGCTGTTTTTT.

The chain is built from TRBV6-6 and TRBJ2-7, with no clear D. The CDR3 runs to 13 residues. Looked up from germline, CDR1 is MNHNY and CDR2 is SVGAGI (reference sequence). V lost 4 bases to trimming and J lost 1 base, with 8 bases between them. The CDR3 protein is CASSLTQSYEQYF. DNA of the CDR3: TGTGCCAGCAGTTTGACGCAGTCCTACGAGCAGTACTTC.

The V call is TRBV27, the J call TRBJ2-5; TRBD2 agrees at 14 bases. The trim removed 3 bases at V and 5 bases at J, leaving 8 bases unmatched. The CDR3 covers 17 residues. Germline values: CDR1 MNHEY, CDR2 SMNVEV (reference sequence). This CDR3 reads CASSFTGLAGVEETQYF. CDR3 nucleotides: TGTGCCAGCAGTTTTACGGGACTAGCGGGAGTGGAGGAGACCCAGTACTTC.

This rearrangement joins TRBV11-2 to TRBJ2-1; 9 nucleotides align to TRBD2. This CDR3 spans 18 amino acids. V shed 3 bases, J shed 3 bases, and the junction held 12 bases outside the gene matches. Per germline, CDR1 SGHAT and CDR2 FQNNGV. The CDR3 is CASSFLAGPPSLYNEQFF. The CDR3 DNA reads TGTGCCAGCAGCTTTCTAGCGGGGCCGCCCTCACTCTACAATGAGCAGTTCTTC.

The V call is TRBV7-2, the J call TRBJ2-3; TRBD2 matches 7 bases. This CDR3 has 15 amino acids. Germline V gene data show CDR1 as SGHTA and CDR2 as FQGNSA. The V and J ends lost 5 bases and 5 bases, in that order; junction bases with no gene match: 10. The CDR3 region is CASSVGRGSLDTQYF. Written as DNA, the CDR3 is TGTGCCAGCAGCGTGGGGCGGGGGAGTTTAGATACGCAGTATTTT.

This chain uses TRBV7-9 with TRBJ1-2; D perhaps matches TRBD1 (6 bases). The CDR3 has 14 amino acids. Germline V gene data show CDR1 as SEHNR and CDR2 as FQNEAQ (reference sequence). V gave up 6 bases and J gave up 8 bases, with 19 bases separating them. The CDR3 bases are TGTGCCAGCAGTACTCTGACAGGCTCGTTCGGCTACACCTTC. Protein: CASSTLTGSFGYTF.

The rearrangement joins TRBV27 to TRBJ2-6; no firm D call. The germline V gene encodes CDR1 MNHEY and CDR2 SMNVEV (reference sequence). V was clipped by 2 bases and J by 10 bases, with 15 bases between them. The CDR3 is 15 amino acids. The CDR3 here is CASSLVGFSVNVLTF. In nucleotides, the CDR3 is TGTGCCAGCAGTTTAGTTGGTTTCAGTGTTAACGTCCTGACTTTC.

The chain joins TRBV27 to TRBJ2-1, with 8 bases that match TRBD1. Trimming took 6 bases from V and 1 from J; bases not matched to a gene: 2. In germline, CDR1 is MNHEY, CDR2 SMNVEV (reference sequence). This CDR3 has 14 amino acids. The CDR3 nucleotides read TGTGCCAGCAGGGACAGGGCATCCTACAATGAGCAGTTCTTC. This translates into CASRDRASYNEQFF.